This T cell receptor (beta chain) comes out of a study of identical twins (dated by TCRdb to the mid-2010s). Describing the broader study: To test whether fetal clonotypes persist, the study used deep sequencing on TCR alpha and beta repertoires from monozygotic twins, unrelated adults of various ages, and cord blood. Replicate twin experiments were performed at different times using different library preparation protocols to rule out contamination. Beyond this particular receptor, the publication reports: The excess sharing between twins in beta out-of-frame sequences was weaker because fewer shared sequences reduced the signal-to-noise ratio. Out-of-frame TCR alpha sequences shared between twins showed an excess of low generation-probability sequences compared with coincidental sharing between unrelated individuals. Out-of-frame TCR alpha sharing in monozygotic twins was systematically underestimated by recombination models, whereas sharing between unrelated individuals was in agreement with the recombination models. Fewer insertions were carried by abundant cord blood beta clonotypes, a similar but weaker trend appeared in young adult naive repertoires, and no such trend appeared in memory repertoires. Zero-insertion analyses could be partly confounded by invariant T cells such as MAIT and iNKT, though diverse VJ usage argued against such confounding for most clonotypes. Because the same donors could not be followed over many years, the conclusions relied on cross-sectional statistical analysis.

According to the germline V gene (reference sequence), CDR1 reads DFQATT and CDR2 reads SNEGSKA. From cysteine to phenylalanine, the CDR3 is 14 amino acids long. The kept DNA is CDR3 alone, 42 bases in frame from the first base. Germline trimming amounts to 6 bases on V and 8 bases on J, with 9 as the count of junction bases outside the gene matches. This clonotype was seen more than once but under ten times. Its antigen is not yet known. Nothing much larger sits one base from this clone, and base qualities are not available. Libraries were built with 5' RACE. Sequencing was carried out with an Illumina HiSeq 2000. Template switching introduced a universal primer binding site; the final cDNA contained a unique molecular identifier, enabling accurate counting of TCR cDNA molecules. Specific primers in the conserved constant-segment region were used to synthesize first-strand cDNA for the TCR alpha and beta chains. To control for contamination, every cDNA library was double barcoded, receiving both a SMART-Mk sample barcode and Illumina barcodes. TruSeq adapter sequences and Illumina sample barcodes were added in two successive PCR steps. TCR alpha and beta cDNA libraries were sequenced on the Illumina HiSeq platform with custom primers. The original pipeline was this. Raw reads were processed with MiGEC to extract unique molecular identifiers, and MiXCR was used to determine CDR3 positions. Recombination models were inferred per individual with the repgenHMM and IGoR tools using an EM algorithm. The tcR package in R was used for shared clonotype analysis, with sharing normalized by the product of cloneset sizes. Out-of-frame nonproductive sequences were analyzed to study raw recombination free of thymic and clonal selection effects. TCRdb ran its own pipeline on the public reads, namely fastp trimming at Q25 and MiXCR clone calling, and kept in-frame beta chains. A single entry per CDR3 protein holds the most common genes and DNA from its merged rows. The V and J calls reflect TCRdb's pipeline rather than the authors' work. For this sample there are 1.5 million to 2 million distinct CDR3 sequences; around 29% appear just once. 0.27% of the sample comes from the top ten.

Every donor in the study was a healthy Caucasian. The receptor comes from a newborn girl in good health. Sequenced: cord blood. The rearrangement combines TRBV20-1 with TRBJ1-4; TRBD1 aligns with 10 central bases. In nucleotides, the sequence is TGCAGTGCCCATCTGGACAGGGGGACGGAAAAACTGTTTTTT. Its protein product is CSAHLDRGTEKLFF.